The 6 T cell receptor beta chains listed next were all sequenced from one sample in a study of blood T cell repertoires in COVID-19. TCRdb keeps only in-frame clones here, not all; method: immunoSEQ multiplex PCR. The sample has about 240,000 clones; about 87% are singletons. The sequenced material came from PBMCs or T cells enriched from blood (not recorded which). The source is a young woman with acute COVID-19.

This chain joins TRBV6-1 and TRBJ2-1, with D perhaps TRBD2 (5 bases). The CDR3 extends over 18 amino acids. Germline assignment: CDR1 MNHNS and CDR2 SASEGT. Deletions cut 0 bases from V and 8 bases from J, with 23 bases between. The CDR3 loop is CASSEALRSERGSDEQFF. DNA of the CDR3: TGTGCCAGCAGTGAAGCGCTAAGATCAGAGAGAGGGTCGGATGAGCAGTTCTTC.

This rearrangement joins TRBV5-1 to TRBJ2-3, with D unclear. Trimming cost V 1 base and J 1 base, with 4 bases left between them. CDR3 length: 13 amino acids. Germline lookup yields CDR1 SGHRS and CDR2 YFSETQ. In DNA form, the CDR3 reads TGCGCCAGCAGCTTGCGGGGCACAGATACGCAGTATTTT. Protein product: CASSLRGTDTQYF.

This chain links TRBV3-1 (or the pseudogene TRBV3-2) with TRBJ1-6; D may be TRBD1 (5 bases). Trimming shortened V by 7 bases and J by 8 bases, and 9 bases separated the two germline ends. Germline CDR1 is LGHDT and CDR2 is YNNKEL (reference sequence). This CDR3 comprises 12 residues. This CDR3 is CASTSGDSPLHF. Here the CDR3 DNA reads TGTGCCAGCACCTCGGGGGATTCACCCCTCCACTTT.

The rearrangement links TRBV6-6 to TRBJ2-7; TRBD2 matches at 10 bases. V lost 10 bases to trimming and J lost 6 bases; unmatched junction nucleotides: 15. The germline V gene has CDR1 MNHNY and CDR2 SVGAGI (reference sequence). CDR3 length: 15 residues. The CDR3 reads CATYGSSGGAIEQYF. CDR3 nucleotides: TGTGCCACCTACGGATCAAGCGGGGGGGCGATCGAGCAGTACTTC.

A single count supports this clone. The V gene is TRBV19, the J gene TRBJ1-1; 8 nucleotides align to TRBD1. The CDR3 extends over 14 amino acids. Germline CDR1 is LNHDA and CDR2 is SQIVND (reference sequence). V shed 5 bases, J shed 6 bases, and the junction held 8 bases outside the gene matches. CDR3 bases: TGTGCCAGTAGTCCAGGGGGCGTACCGGCTGAAGCTTTCTTT. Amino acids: CASSPGGVPAEAFF.

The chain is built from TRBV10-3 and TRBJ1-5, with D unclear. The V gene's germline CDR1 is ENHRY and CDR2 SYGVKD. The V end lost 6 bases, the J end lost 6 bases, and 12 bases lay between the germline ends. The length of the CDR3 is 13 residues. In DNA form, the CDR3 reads TGTGCCATCAGCTCAGACCGGGTTCAGCCCCAGCATTTT. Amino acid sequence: CAISSDRVQPQHF.